The 22 T cell receptor beta chains reported below all come from one sample, sequenced in a study of PD-1 blockade in classical Hodgkin lymphoma. All trial patients relapsed after autologous stem cell transplantation. Some clones are missing from TCRdb's copy, which holds only in-frame ones; the method was immunoSEQ multiplex PCR. The sample holds about 40,000 clones; 70% to 90% are singletons and the top ten take around 7.7%. This specimen consisted of peripheral blood mononuclear cells (PBMCs), obtained before the second cycle of nivolumab. The receptors shown here come from a human donor with classical Hodgkin lymphoma.

The V call is TRBV6-6, the J call TRBJ2-1; tentatively, D is TRBD1 or TRBD2 (5 bases each). The CDR3 is made up of 14 amino acids. Germline V gene data show CDR1 as MNHNY and CDR2 as SVGAGI (reference sequence). The germline V and J ends were trimmed by 0 bases and 6 bases, with 9 bases remaining between them. CDR3 in amino acids: CASSYSMGVNEQFF. Here the CDR3 DNA reads TGTGCCAGCAGTTACTCGATGGGGGTCAATGAGCAGTTCTTC.

The chain couples TRBV28 to TRBJ1-4, with D possibly being TRBD1 (5 bases). The CDR3 runs to 20 residues. V was pared by 7 bases and J by 5 bases, with 32 bases between. Germline V gene lookup returns CDR1 MDHEN and CDR2 SYDVKM. The CDR3: CASIRLRGIGLGSENEKLFF. The DNA of the CDR3 is TGTGCCAGCATCCGATTGCGGGGCATTGGGTTAGGAAGCGAAAATGAAAAACTGTTTTTT. The variable domain in full, completed from reference TRBV28 and TRBJ1-4, reads DVKVTQSSRYLVKRTGEKVFLECVQDMDHENMFWYRQDPGLGLRLIYFSYDVKMKEKGDIPEGYSVSREKKERFSLILESASTNQTSMYLCASIRLRGIGLGSENEKLFFGSGTQLSVL.

This chain uses TRBV19 with TRBJ2-1; D gene ambiguous. V was shortened by 3 bases and J by 0 bases, with 9 bases between the two germline ends. There are 15 residues in the CDR3. Germline V gene data show CDR1 as LNHDA and CDR2 as SQIVND (reference sequence). The CDR3 is CASSMGQSSYNEQFF. The CDR3 nucleotides are TGTGCCAGTAGTATGGGTCAAAGCTCCTACAATGAGCAGTTCTTC.

The rearrangement joins TRBV5-4 to TRBJ2-2; D is undetermined. V was shortened by 0 bases and J by 1 base, with 7 bases between the two germline ends. Per germline, CDR1 SGHNT and CDR2 YYREEE (reference sequence). The CDR3 runs to 15 residues. CDR3 sequence: CASSLGVLNTGELFF. The CDR3 DNA is TGTGCCAGCAGCTTGGGTGTATTGAACACCGGGGAGCTGTTTTTT.

This chain uses TRBV6-6 with TRBJ2-7; D tentatively reads TRBD1 or TRBD2 (5 bases each). V lost 6 bases to trimming and J lost 3 bases, with 18 bases between them. CDR3 length: 15 amino acids. Germline CDR1 MNHNY, CDR2 SVGAGI (reference sequence). This chain's CDR3 is CASSPGTSSIYEQYF. Here the CDR3 DNA reads TGTGCCAGCAGCCCAGGGACCTCGTCAATCTACGAGCAGTACTTC.

This clone was observed once. The chain combines TRBV28 with TRBJ2-7; possible D gene TRBD1, 6 bases. This CDR3 comprises 16 residues. In germline, CDR1 is MDHEN, CDR2 SYDVKM. V lost 3 bases and J 1 base, leaving 16 bases between the germline ends. CDR3 coding DNA: TGTGCCAGCAGTTTTAAGGCAGGGGATATGTCCTACGAGCAGTACTTC. Protein sequence: CASSFKAGDMSYEQYF.

This chain connects TRBV9 to TRBJ1-3; D call uncertain. Germline loops: CDR1 SGDLS, CDR2 YYNGEE. The ends were cut back, 0 bases at V and 0 bases at J, with 1 base in the middle. This CDR3 region has 13 residues. The CDR3 nucleotides read TGTGCCAGCAGCGTAGACTCTGGAAACACCATATATTTT. Protein product: CASSVDSGNTIYF.

This sequence joins TRBV5-1 and TRBJ2-5, with D perhaps matching TRBD2 (6 bases). This CDR3 is 16 amino acids long. Between the trimmed V and J ends, which lost 2 bases and 1 base, there was a span of 15 bases. Germline V gene lookup returns CDR1 SGHRS and CDR2 YFSETQ. CDR3: CASSLSGTAVQETQYF. CDR3 in DNA: TGCGCCAGCAGCTTATCCGGGACTGCAGTCCAAGAGACCCAGTACTTC. Drawing the rest from reference TRBV5-1 and TRBJ2-5, the complete variable domain is KAGVTQTPRYLIKTRGQQVTLSCSPISGHRSVSWYQQTPGQGLQFLFEYFSETQRNKGNFPGRFSGRQFSNSRSEMNVSTLELGDSALYLCASSLSGTAVQETQYFGPGTRLLVL.

This clone occurred once. The chain joins TRBV28 to TRBJ2-7; 11 positions agree with TRBD1. Germline V gene lookup returns CDR1 MDHEN and CDR2 SYDVKM. The length of the CDR3 is 16 residues. V was clipped by 7 bases and J by 5 bases; unmatched bases: 13. The CDR3 sequence is CASNLPGTGGYHEQYF. The CDR3 DNA is TGTGCCAGCAATCTACCCGGGACAGGGGGGTACCACGAGCAGTACTTC.

The rearrangement uses TRBV15 and TRBJ2-1; no clear D gene. This CDR3 region has 16 residues. V dropped 3 bases and J dropped 0 bases, with 12 bases sitting between them. Germline V gene sequence: CDR1 LNHNV, CDR2 YYDKDF (reference sequence). As DNA, the CDR3 is TGTGCCACCAGCAGCTATGGCTTAAGCTCCTACAATGAGCAGTTCTTC. Translation gives CATSSYGLSSYNEQFF.

CDR3 nucleotides: TGTGCCAGTAGTATAGGATCATACCAAGAGACCCAGTACTTC. Translation gives CASSIGSYQETQYF. The V gene is TRBV19, the J gene TRBJ2-5; D is unclear. The V gene lost 1 base and the J gene lost 0 bases, with 6 bases spanning the gap. The CDR3 spans 14 residues. Germline V CDR1 and CDR2: LNHDA, SQIVND (reference sequence).

The J gene is TRBJ2-3, the V gene TRBV7-2, with 14 bases matching TRBD2. Unmatched junction bases numbered 3, after V lost 3 bases and J lost 1 base. The CDR3 loop spans 17 amino acids. Germline-derived CDR1 and CDR2 are SGHTA and FQGNSA. The chain's CDR3 is CASSLGTSGSGTDTQYF. The CDR3 DNA is TGTGCCAGCAGCTTGGGGACTAGCGGGAGTGGCACAGATACGCAGTATTTT. The whole variable domain, filled in from reference TRBV7-2 and TRBJ2-3, reads GAGVSQSPSNKVTEKGKDVELRCDPISGHTALYWYRQSLGQGLEFLIYFQGNSAPDKSGLPSDRFSAERTGGSVSTLTIQRTQQEDSAVYLCASSLGTSGSGTDTQYFGPGTRLTVL.

J is TRBJ2-1 and V is TRBV18; D gene uncertain. The CDR3 extends over 13 amino acids. The germline V gene encodes CDR1 KGHSH and CDR2 LQKENI. Trimming took 2 bases from V and 5 from J, leaving 7 bases between them. As DNA, the CDR3 is TGTGCCAGCTCACCAGGCCTAGACAATGAGCAGTTCTTC. As protein: CASSPGLDNEQFF.

CDR3 sequence: CASSLYAYEQYF. The DNA for the CDR3 is TGTGCCAGCAGCTTATACGCATACGAGCAGTACTTC. The chain joins TRBV7-9 to TRBJ2-7, with unresolved D. CDR3 length: 12 amino acids. Germline CDR1 and CDR2: SEHNR and FQNEAQ (reference sequence). V was pared by 2 bases and J by 4 bases, with 6 bases between.

This sequence joins TRBV15 and TRBJ1-5, with a tentative D call TRBD1 (5 bases). Germline V gene lookup returns CDR1 LNHNV and CDR2 YYDKDF (reference sequence). V was trimmed by 3 bases and J by 1 base, leaving 25 bases between them. CDR3 length: 20 residues. The CDR3 loop reads CATSSPRGRTEQVSNQPQHF. The CDR3 DNA follows: TGTGCCACCAGCAGCCCCCGGGGACGGACCGAACAAGTGAGCAATCAGCCCCAGCATTTT.

In DNA, the CDR3 is TGCGCCAGCAGTGAGTCTCGCGGTTCTGGTTACGAGCAGTACTTC. It specifies CASSESRGSGYEQYF. The chain combines TRBV10-1 with TRBJ2-7; D is ambiguous. Deletions cut 0 bases from V and 4 bases from J, with 13 bases between. CDR3 size: 15 residues. The germline V gene has CDR1 WNHNN and CDR2 SYGVQD (reference sequence).

The rearrangement joins TRBV2 to TRBJ1-4; no reliable D call. V shed 7 bases and J shed 0 bases, with 12 bases lying between them. This CDR3 region has 15 residues. Germline CDR1 SNHLY, CDR2 FYNNEI. CDR3 sequence reads: CASTEETSTNEKLFF. CDR3 sequence (DNA): TGTGCCAGCACCGAAGAGACCTCAACTAATGAAAAACTGTTTTTT.

This clone was seen only a few times. The V and J genes are TRBV5-1 and TRBJ2-5; D possibly corresponds to TRBD2 (6 bases). V shed 3 bases and J shed 3 bases, with 9 bases lying between them. From germline, CDR1 is SGHRS and CDR2 YFSETQ. CDR3 length equals 13 residues. The DNA of the CDR3 is TGCGCCAGCAGCTCGGGACTCGAAGAGACCCAGTACTTC. Translating it yields CASSSGLEETQYF.

The chain couples TRBV9 to TRBJ1-1, with a possible D match to TRBD1 (6 bases). This CDR3 comprises 14 residues. The germline V gene encodes CDR1 SGDLS and CDR2 YYNGEE. Trimming shortened V by 4 bases and J by 4 bases, and 14 bases separated the two germline ends. As DNA, the CDR3 is TGTGCCAGCAGCCCACAGGGAAGGGCCACTGAAGCTTTCTTT. Translated: CASSPQGRATEAFF.

The rearrangement links TRBV4-1 to TRBJ2-2, with D perhaps matching TRBD1 (6 bases). This CDR3 region has 17 residues. Germline CDR1 reads MGHRA; CDR2 reads YSYEKL. The germline V and J ends were trimmed by 1 base and 7 bases, with 19 bases remaining between them. The CDR3 bases are TGCGCCAGCAGCCAAGTCGCGACCTTGGGGGCGCGCGGGGAGCTGTTTTTT. Amino acid sequence: CASSQVATLGARGELFF.

The V call is TRBV28, the J call TRBJ2-2; TRBD1 might be the D (6 bases). Trimming removed 2 bases from V and 6 bases from J, with 13 bases in between. Germline-derived CDR1 and CDR2 are MDHEN and SYDVKM. The CDR3 loop spans 15 amino acids. The CDR3 spells CASSLPQGEAGELFF. The CDR3 DNA is TGTGCCAGCAGTTTACCACAGGGTGAGGCCGGGGAGCTGTTTTTT. The whole variable domain, filled in from reference TRBV28 and TRBJ2-2, reads DVKVTQSSRYLVKRTGEKVFLECVQDMDHENMFWYRQDPGLGLRLIYFSYDVKMKEKGDIPEGYSVSREKKERFSLILESASTNQTSMYLCASSLPQGEAGELFFGEGSRLTVL.

The CDR3, as DNA: TGTGCCAGCAGTTACCGGGCAGGTCTTAACGGGGAGCTGTTTTTT. Protein sequence: CASSYRAGLNGELFF. The chain links TRBV6-5 to TRBJ2-2; D is undetermined. The CDR3 has 15 residues. Trimming took off 2 bases at V and 7 bases at J, with 14 bases between the two ends. The V gene's germline CDR1 is MNHEY and CDR2 SVGAGI.